The 28 T cell receptor beta chains given below trace back to one sample, sequenced in a study of beta chain features in type 1 diabetes. Findings and limits, study-wide: The study found moderately but significantly shorter TCRB CDR3s in all four CD4+ subsets of Type 1 diabetes patients.

Investigators reverse transcribed all isolated RNA, so they sequenced expressed TCRB transcripts. The data were produced by immunoSEQ multiplex PCR, yet TCRdb's version contains in-frame clones alone and is incomplete. The data contain some 160,000 clones, 8.5% to 10% of them singletons. No antigen has been assigned to these receptors. The sample taken for sequencing was central memory CD4+ T cells from blood. These receptors were taken from a woman aged 25 to 45 with type 1 diabetes.

This clone was counted only a few times. The rearrangement joins TRBV30 to TRBJ2-5; D gene uncertain. The CDR3 loop spans 14 amino acids. Germline V CDR1 and CDR2: GTSNPN, SVGIG (reference sequence). The V end was cut by 0 bases, the J end by 1 base, with 9 bases between. CDR3 sequence: CAWSVLRLQETQYF. In nucleotides, the CDR3 is TGTGCCTGGAGTGTTTTGAGACTCCAAGAGACCCAGTACTTC. Full variable domain (missing parts from reference TRBV30 and TRBJ2-5): SQTIHQWPATLVQPVGSPLSLECTVEGTSNPNLYWYRQAAGRGLQLLFYSVGIGQISSEVPQNLSASRPQDRQFILSSKKLLLSDSGFYLCAWSVLRLQETQYFGPGTRLLVL.

The sample holds a few counts of this clone. V and J are TRBV30 and TRBJ1-1, with D perhaps matching TRBD1 (5 bases). Germline V CDR1 and CDR2: GTSNPN, SVGIG (reference sequence). CDR3 length: 14 amino acids. V lost 4 bases and J 1 base, leaving 13 bases between the germline ends. The CDR3 here is CAWNVIQGNTEAFF. Written as DNA, the CDR3 is TGTGCCTGGAACGTCATTCAGGGGAACACTGAAGCTTTCTTT.

This clone was recorded a few times. This chain links TRBV10-3 with TRBJ1-1, with a weak D call TRBD1 (5 bases). The V end lost 7 bases, the J end lost 4 bases, and 13 bases lay between the germline ends. There are 13 residues in the CDR3. Germline-derived CDR1 and CDR2 are ENHRY and SYGVKD. The CDR3 spells CAITRYGGTEAFF. DNA for the CDR3: TGTGCCATCACGAGGTACGGGGGCACTGAAGCTTTCTTT.

The rearrangement uses TRBV5-4 and TRBJ2-1; no reliable D call. V lost 4 bases and J lost 5, with 7 bases in between. Germline V lookup: CDR1 SGHNT, CDR2 YYREEE (reference sequence). CDR3 size: 12 residues. The CDR3 is CASSHQDNEQFF. The CDR3, as DNA: TGTGCCAGCAGCCACCAGGACAATGAGCAGTTCTTC. Using reference TRBV5-4 and TRBJ2-1 for the parts outside the CDR3, the full variable domain is ETGVTQSPTHLIKTRGQQVTLRCSSQSGHNTVSWYQQALGQGPQFIFQYYREEENGRGNFPPRFSGLQFPNYSSELNVNALELDDSALYLCASSHQDNEQFFGPGTRLTVL.

The genes are TRBV15 and TRBJ2-1; a possible D gene is TRBD1 (5 bases). The CDR3 has 15 residues. V gave up 0 bases and J gave up 9 bases, with 15 bases separating them. Germline loops: CDR1 LNHNV, CDR2 YYDKDF (reference sequence). The CDR3 reads CATSRDLGGQGEQFF. The CDR3, as DNA: TGTGCCACCAGCAGAGATTTGGGCGGCCAGGGTGAGCAGTTCTTC.

This clone was seen ten or more times. The V and J genes are TRBV10-2 and TRBJ1-1; 8 nucleotides line up with TRBD1. The CDR3 sequence is 14 residues long. V shed 5 bases and J 1 base; nucleotides not matched to a gene: 3. The germline gives CDR1 WSHSY, CDR2 SAAADI. The CDR3 loop is CASSSQGANTEAFF. CDR3 in DNA: TGCGCCAGCAGTTCCCAGGGGGCGAACACTGAAGCTTTCTTT.

The CDR3: CASSLKQGPVPYEQYF. The CDR3 DNA reads as TGTGCCAGCAGCTTAAAACAGGGACCCGTTCCATACGAGCAGTACTTC. The rearrangement uses TRBV7-6 and TRBJ2-7, with D maybe TRBD1 (6 bases). The V gene's germline CDR1 is SGHVS and CDR2 FNYEAQ. V lost 2 bases, J lost 4 bases, and 18 bases lay in between. This CDR3 is 16 amino acids long.

This clone turned up a few times. The gene calls are TRBV7-9 and TRBJ2-3; D is unclear. This CDR3 is built from 13 residues. V shed 4 bases and J shed 5 bases, with 10 bases lying between them. The V gene's germline CDR1 is SEHNR and CDR2 FQNEAQ (reference sequence). CDR3 bases: TGTGCCAGCAGCTCATTACAGCTAGATACGCAGTATTTT. Translation: CASSSLQLDTQYF.

This clone was counted a few times. This chain links TRBV7-9 with TRBJ2-1; 8 positions match TRBD1. CDR3 length: 14 residues. Germline V CDR1 and CDR2: SEHNR, FQNEAQ (reference sequence). With 7 bases clipped from V and 6 bases from J, the junction kept 8 bases outside the gene matches. CDR3: CASTRRDRPNEQFF. The CDR3 DNA reads as TGTGCCAGCACGCGACGGGACAGGCCCAATGAGCAGTTCTTC.

The chain uses TRBV5-1 and TRBJ1-5; 12 bases are shared with TRBD1. This CDR3 spans 18 amino acids. Looked up from germline, CDR1 is SGHRS and CDR2 is YFSETQ. V gave up 3 bases and J gave up 5 bases; unmatched junction bases: 12. The CDR3 protein is CASSCLRDRGQGDQPQHF. The CDR3 DNA reads TGCGCCAGCAGCTGTCTCCGGGACAGGGGGCAAGGGGATCAGCCCCAGCATTTT.

The V gene is TRBV4-1, the J gene TRBJ1-3; D is ambiguous. The CDR3 has 14 amino acids. Germline assignment: CDR1 MGHRA and CDR2 YSYEKL. Trimming removed 4 bases from V and 6 bases from J, with 13 bases in between. In nucleotides, the CDR3 is TGCGCCAGCAGCCTCCCCCTCGGGGAAAACACCATATATTTT. It yields the protein CASSLPLGENTIYF.

The V and J genes are TRBV7-9 and TRBJ1-1; the D gene is possibly TRBD1 (5 bases). The CDR3 is 14 amino acids. Trimming left V 4 bases short and J 3 bases short, with 12 bases between. Germline CDR1 is SEHNR and CDR2 is FQNEAQ (reference sequence). The CDR3 spells CASSSQGWDTEAFF. In DNA form, the CDR3 reads TGTGCCAGCAGCTCTCAGGGATGGGACACTGAAGCTTTCTTT.

The rearrangement joins TRBV9 to TRBJ2-7, with D unclear. The CDR3 loop spans 16 amino acids. V was trimmed by 5 bases and J by 3 bases, leaving 21 bases between them. Germline V gene data show CDR1 as SGDLS and CDR2 as YYNGEE. The CDR3 bases are TGTGCCAGCAGAAGCAAACTGACTCGTAGTGTCTACGAGCAGTACTTC. Translating gives CASRSKLTRSVYEQYF.

V usage is TRBV5-1 and J usage is TRBJ2-1; 10 positions agree with TRBD2. Germline trimming cut 3 bases from V and 6 bases from J; bases unmatched to any gene: 3. Germline V gene sequence: CDR1 SGHRS, CDR2 YFSETQ. The length of the CDR3 is 14 residues. The chain's CDR3 is CASSYGTSANEQFF. The CDR3 DNA sequence: TGCGCCAGCAGCTACGGGACTAGCGCCAATGAGCAGTTCTTC.

This chain connects TRBV14 to TRBJ2-6, with D perhaps TRBD2 (5 bases). The CDR3 extends over 15 amino acids. V lost 4 bases and J lost 3, with 10 bases in between. Germline loops: CDR1 SGHDN, CDR2 FVKESK. The CDR3 here is CASSRGLVGANVLTF. The CDR3 DNA sequence: TGTGCCAGCAGCCGAGGACTGGTTGGGGCCAACGTCCTGACTTTC.

This clone came up a few times. The V gene is TRBV28, the J gene TRBJ2-7; TRBD1 matches 10 bases. Per germline, CDR1 MDHEN and CDR2 SYDVKM. V lost 5 bases and J lost 3; bases outside the gene matches: 7. The CDR3 is 15 residues long. CDR3 nucleotides: TGTGCCAGCAGTGTATCCGGGACAGGGGTCTACGAGCAGTACTTC. This codes for CASSVSGTGVYEQYF. Supplemented by reference TRBV28 and TRBJ2-7, the full variable domain reads DVKVTQSSRYLVKRTGEKVFLECVQDMDHENMFWYRQDPGLGLRLIYFSYDVKMKEKGDIPEGYSVSREKKERFSLILESASTNQTSMYLCASSVSGTGVYEQYFGPGTRLTVT.

The CDR3 sequence is CASSARSWDRGFPGELFF. CDR3 nucleotide sequence: TGCGCCAGCAGCGCAAGGAGTTGGGACAGGGGTTTTCCCGGGGAGCTGTTTTTT. The genes are TRBV4-1 and TRBJ2-2; 10 bases align to TRBD1. Looked up from germline, CDR1 is MGHRA and CDR2 is YSYEKL. The V gene end was trimmed by 5 bases and the J gene end by 6 bases; junction bases not matched to a gene: 15. This CDR3 comprises 18 residues.

This sequence joins TRBV10-2 and TRBJ2-2; 14 bases match TRBD2. Germline V gene data show CDR1 as WSHSY and CDR2 as SAAADI. This CDR3 contains 16 residues. The V segment lost 0 bases and the J segment 9 bases; nucleotides outside the gene matches: 3. CDR3 in DNA: TGCGCCAGCAGTGAGTCTGGGACTAGCGGGAGATGGGAGCTGTTTTTT. Its protein is CASSESGTSGRWELFF.

Only a few counts were recorded for this clone. The chain combines TRBV19 with TRBJ2-2; 9 bases are a match to TRBD2. V trimming: 3 bases; J trimming: 8 bases; junction bases outside the gene matches: 10. Germline assignment: CDR1 LNHDA and CDR2 SQIVND (reference sequence). The CDR3 consists of 16 residues. CDR3 residues: CASSISSSGISGELFF. The CDR3 DNA is TGTGCCAGTAGTATTTCGTCTAGCGGGATCTCGGGGGAGCTGTTTTTT.

This clone was observed a handful of times. CDR3 in amino acids: CASSPGTGLGEQYF. In nucleotides, the CDR3 is TGTGCCAGCAGCCCCGGGACAGGGCTGGGCGAGCAGTACTTC. This chain uses TRBV6-1 with TRBJ2-7, with TRBD1 matching 9 bases. The CDR3 is 14 residues long. Germline V CDR1 and CDR2: MNHNS, SASEGT. After removal of 6 bases from V and 6 bases from J, the junction contained 9 bases not matched to a gene.

The CDR3 DNA follows: TGTGCCAGTACCCCCGGACAGGATTACACAGATACGCAGTATTTT. Its translation: CASTPGQDYTDTQYF. This chain links TRBV19 with TRBJ2-3; 7 positions agree with TRBD1. Trimming cost V 7 bases and J 2 bases; bases outside gene matches: 9. The CDR3 is made up of 15 amino acids. CDR1 LNHDA and CDR2 SQIVND come from the germline V gene (reference sequence).

This clone turned up a few times. CDR3 residues: CASQAEGAEAFF. CDR3 bases: TGTGCCAGTCAAGCGGAGGGCGCTGAAGCTTTCTTT. This rearrangement joins TRBV7-9 to TRBJ1-1; D unclear. Germline V CDR1 and CDR2: SEHNR, FQNEAQ (reference sequence). Deletions cut 9 bases from V and 6 bases from J, with 14 bases between. The CDR3 length is 12 residues.

This chain uses TRBV2 with TRBJ2-7, with 12 bases fitting TRBD2. From germline, CDR1 is SNHLY and CDR2 FYNNEI. There are 17 residues in the CDR3. Trimming at V came to 1 base and at J to 0 bases, leaving 4 bases not matched to a gene. As DNA, the CDR3 is TGTGCCAGCAGTGAAGTGGGGACTAGCGGGTACTCCTACGAGCAGTACTTC. Encoded protein: CASSEVGTSGYSYEQYF.

The table lists this clone with a few counts. The rearrangement uses TRBV7-2 and TRBJ2-3, with D unclear. Trimming stripped 1 base from V and 3 bases from J, with 8 bases between. This CDR3 is 14 amino acids long. CDR1 and CDR2 from the germline V gene are SGHTA and FQGNSA. The CDR3 DNA reads as TGTGCCAGCAGCTTAGTGGGCACTACAGATACGCAGTATTTT. It translates to CASSLVGTTDTQYF. Looking up the rest from reference TRBV7-2 and TRBJ2-3 gives the full variable domain: GAGVSQSPSNKVTEKGKDVELRCDPISGHTALYWYRQSLGQGLEFLIYFQGNSAPDKSGLPSDRFSAERTGGSVSTLTIQRTQQEDSAVYLCASSLVGTTDTQYFGPGTRLTVL.

The sample holds a few counts of this clone. V and J are TRBV30 and TRBJ1-1; D is ambiguous. The germline V gene encodes CDR1 GTSNPN and CDR2 SVGIG (reference sequence). This CDR3 is 13 amino acids long. V shed 0 bases and J shed 1 base, with 6 bases lying between them. The CDR3: CAWSVAQNTEAFF. The CDR3 DNA is TGTGCCTGGAGTGTAGCGCAGAACACTGAAGCTTTCTTT.

The genes are TRBV9 and TRBJ2-5; 7 positions match TRBD1. CDR3 length: 16 amino acids. V shed 0 bases, J shed 4 bases, and the junction held 9 bases outside the gene matches. Germline CDR1 and CDR2: SGDLS and YYNGEE. The CDR3 sequence is CASSVVPSAGGETQYF. The CDR3 DNA reads TGTGCCAGCAGCGTAGTCCCCTCGGCAGGGGGAGAGACCCAGTACTTC.

The chain uses TRBV9 and TRBJ2-2; D may be TRBD2 (5 bases). Germline CDR1 is SGDLS and CDR2 is YYNGEE. The CDR3 is 16 residues long. V gave up 0 bases and J gave up 0 bases, with 9 bases separating them. In nucleotides, the CDR3 is TGTGCCAGCAGCGTAGTTTCCGGGACGAACACCGGGGAGCTGTTTTTT. Its protein product is CASSVVSGTNTGELFF.

V gene TRBV18 combines with J gene TRBJ1-2; D perhaps matches TRBD1 (5 bases). The CDR3 spans 15 residues. Germline V gene lookup returns CDR1 KGHSH and CDR2 LQKENI. The V end lost 3 bases, the J end lost 4 bases, and 15 bases lay between the germline ends. CDR3 nucleotides: TGTGCCAGCTCACCTCGTGTACAGGTTTTCTATGGCTACACCTTC. Translated: CASSPRVQVFYGYTF. The variable domain in full, completed from reference TRBV18 and TRBJ1-2, reads NAGVMQNPRHLVRRRGQEARLRCSPMKGHSHVYWYRQLPEEGLKFMVYLQKENIIDESGMPKERFSAEFPKEGPSILRIQQVVRGDSAAYFCASSPRVQVFYGYTFGSGTRLTVV.